This entry describes one TCR beta chain. The data belong to a study of shared clonotypes between healthy human individuals. In the study overall: There were three CD4 naive, three CD4 memory, two CD8 naive and one CD8 memory plates per donor.

Clones were read by immunoSEQ multiplex PCR, and TCRdb kept only the in-frame ones, dropping some. The sample has approximately 710,000 clones; about nine tenths are singletons. Germline CDR1 SGHTA, CDR2 FQGTGA. The CDR3 covers 11 residues. Trimming removed 8 bases from V and 8 bases from J, with 12 bases in between. The sequence came from a man aged 18 to 29 in good health. Some clones in this sample may be carry-over from other donors' samples. This chain connects TRBV7-3 to TRBJ1-2, with no clear D. Input material: memory CD8+ T cells from PBMCs. Sample subset: CD45RO+ cells pooled with CCR7-negative TemRA cells. CDR3 nucleotide sequence: TGTGCCAGCGGCGAGAGTGGGGGCTACACCTTC. It specifies CASGESGGYTF.